Listed here is a single TCR beta chain. The specificity of this receptor is unknown. No quality values exist for individual bases; no much larger clone is one base distant. To demonstrate the VDJtools post-analysis software, the study profiled TCR beta repertoires from the peripheral blood of about a dozen young patients with multiple sclerosis. The multiple sclerosis patients were children and adolescents ranging in age from about 6 to 17 years. The sample is drawn from a study of post-analysis software for immune sequencing data (dated by TCRdb to the mid-2010s). The study in broad terms: Recorded disease courses included relapsing-remitting, secondary progressive and progressive-relapsing multiple sclerosis, with some patients lacking subtype annotation. The patient repertoires were set against 11 previously published healthy control repertoires from donors whose ages ranged from roughly 6 to 26 years. A subset of samples was prepared in parallel using single-end sample barcoding, then pooled and co-amplified after Illumina adapter ligation.

V lost 3 bases and J lost 5 bases, and the count of bases not matched to a germline gene is 5. From a lookup of the germline V gene, CDR1 and CDR2 are SGHTA and FQGTGA. Counted from cysteine to phenylalanine, this CDR3 has 15 amino acids. Solely the CDR3 DNA is kept, with 45 bases framed from the first base. The method was PCR. The listed sequencing device is Illumina HiSeq 2500. To reduce PCR and sequencing biases, unique molecular identifiers were built into the TCR beta cDNA libraries. Approximately 500,000 cDNA molecules were obtained for every 1 to 10 million input T cells, so each molecule roughly corresponded to one T cell. The patient libraries were prepared and sequenced using the same protocol as the earlier healthy control dataset. Samples belonging to the same batch were prepared together, multiplexed and sequenced on a shared HiSeq lane. Per the source publication's procedure: MIGEC was used to process the raw barcoded reads, and molecular identifier groups with only a single read were discarded before consensus assembly and CDR3 extraction. Clonotype tables were post-analysed with VDJtools, normalizing diversity by down-sampling all datasets to the smallest sample size. In repertoire overlap clustering, CDR3 amino acid sequences, but not nucleotide sequences, were matched to correct batch-related cross-sample contamination. Clones were called with MiXCR by TCRdb after fastp trimmed the public reads at Q25, and only in-frame beta chains were retained. CDR3 protein duplicates are merged, each entry listing the most common genes and DNA. TCRdb, not the authors, supplied the V and J calls. The sample profile shows a few hundred thousand distinct CDR3 sequences; about 40% of them were found once. The biggest ten clones account for around 4.8% of the sample.

Paper-wide results and their limitations: The control group was slightly older than the multiple sclerosis patient group. Direct clustering with F measure showed strong co-clustering of samples prepared in the same batch, prompting a batch-effect correction. Multiple sclerosis patients had significantly lower normalized Chao1 diversity than controls, a result that suggests substantial peripheral T-cell clonal expansion. Significantly higher frequencies in patients than in controls were found for five or six TRBV segments, including TRBV5-6, TRBV5-1 and TRBV20-1.

The chain is encoded by TRBV7-3 joined to TRBJ2-5, with 11 bases matching TRBD2. Sequencing used blood. This TCR derives from a girl aged 10 to 17 with multiple sclerosis. The nucleotide sequence reads TGTGCCAGCAGCTTCACTAGCGGGAGAGGGGAGACCCAGTACTTC. Translation gives CASSFTSGRGETQYF.